This record covers a single T cell receptor (beta chain). Antigen specificity is unknown. This entry is derived from a study of Ad26.COV2.S vaccination and SARS-CoV-2 variants. Germline CDR1 and CDR2: SGHAT and FQDESV (reference sequence). Trimming cost V 5 bases and J 5 bases, with 19 bases left between them. The CDR3 totals 15 residues. Treatment meaning: some 20 received Ad26.COV2.S at low or high dose, single or two shots; about 5 received placebo; per-sample allocation not given. Collection of the samples took place on day 63 after the first injection of vaccine or placebo. Study-wide findings and caveats: Those who received vaccine or placebo ended up with similar non-spike TCR breadth. A substantial breadth of spike-specific CD8+ and CD4+ T cell responses after vaccination has been reported.

Generated by immunoSEQ multiplex PCR, the TCRdb table keeps only in-frame clones and is missing some. The sample has about 320,000 clones, about 86% seen once. The specimen was peripheral blood, collected in a trial of Ad26.COV2.S vaccine versus placebo. The rearrangement joins TRBV11-1 to TRBJ2-7; D gene uncertain. This receptor was identified in a person aged 18-65 years who received the Ad26.COV2.S COVID-19 vaccine or a placebo. In DNA form, the CDR3 reads TGTGCCAGCAGCCTCGAAATAGGGCAGGCGAACGAGCAGTACTTC. It specifies CASSLEIGQANEQYF.